Listed here are 9 T cell receptor beta chains from one sample, sequenced in a study of blood T cell repertoires in COVID-19 (dated by TCRdb to the early 2020s). Library preparation was by the immunoSEQ multiplex PCR assay. This immuneACCESS table, as held by TCRdb, lists in-frame sequences with V and J called but not all clones. Of the missing ones, under half trace to an unresolved V gene in checked studies; the others have no known cause. This sample comprises around 130,000 clones, 70% to 85% of them detected only once. The top ten hold about 1.5% of the sample. What was sequenced was PBMCs or T cells enriched from blood (not recorded which). The receptor source for this set is a woman younger than 35 who had been exposed to COVID-19.

V gene TRBV5-1 combines with J gene TRBJ1-4; D is uncertain. The CDR3 sequence is 14 residues long. The V gene's germline CDR1 is SGHRS and CDR2 YFSETQ. Between the trimmed V and J ends, which lost 0 bases and 0 bases, there was a span of 3 bases. In DNA, the CDR3 is TGCGCCAGCAGCTTGGACTCAACTAATGAAAAACTGTTTTTT. Translating gives CASSLDSTNEKLFF.

V and J are TRBV5-1 and TRBJ1-1; D is perhaps TRBD1 (5 bases). Germline V gives CDR1 SGHRS, CDR2 YFSETQ. Trimming pared 0 bases from V and 1 base from J, leaving 7 bases between. The CDR3 sequence is 14 residues long. CDR3 nucleotides: TGCGCCAGCAGCTTGGAAAGGGGGAACACTGAAGCTTTCTTT. Translation: CASSLERGNTEAFF.

In this sample, this clone turned up a few times. This sequence joins TRBV5-6 and TRBJ1-2; D gene unclear. The CDR3 has 17 residues. Trimming pared 0 bases from V and 1 base from J, leaving 16 bases between. Germline V CDR1 and CDR2: SGHDT, YYEEEE. The chain's CDR3 is CASSLDGSGFGNYGYTF. For the CDR3, the DNA is TGTGCCAGCAGCTTGGATGGATCGGGTTTCGGTAACTATGGCTACACCTTC.

The chain links TRBV6-6 to TRBJ2-7; D might be TRBD1 (7 bases). Germline loops: CDR1 MNHNY, CDR2 SVGAGI (reference sequence). The ends were cut back, 10 bases at V and 6 bases at J, with 22 bases in the middle. The CDR3 is 14 residues long. The CDR3 DNA is TGTGCCACTTGCTCGGAGGGGGCGGTGAGCGAGCAGTACTTC. Translating gives CATCSEGAVSEQYF.

This clone is a singleton in its sample. V and J are TRBV10-3 and TRBJ2-7; D perhaps matches TRBD1 (5 bases). CDR3 size: 13 residues. Germline V gene data show CDR1 as ENHRY and CDR2 as SYGVKD. The V end lost 6 bases, the J end lost 3 bases, and 12 bases lay between the germline ends. CDR3 sequence (DNA): TGTGCCATCAGAGAAACAGGAGTCTACGAGCAGTACTTC. As protein: CAIRETGVYEQYF.

The V gene is TRBV11-3, the J gene TRBJ1-6; D gene uncertain. The CDR3 is 12 amino acids. Trimming removed 0 bases at V and 10 bases at J, with 4 bases between. Germline V gives CDR1 SGHNT, CDR2 YENEEA. As DNA, the CDR3 is TGTGCCAGCAGCTTAGAACAGTCACCCCTCCACTTT. Its protein is CASSLEQSPLHF.

V is TRBV30 and J is TRBJ2-6; a weak D match, TRBD2 (5 bases). The germline V gene has CDR1 GTSNPN and CDR2 SVGIG (reference sequence). Trimming removed 4 bases from V and 2 bases from J, with 9 bases in between. The CDR3 extends over 14 amino acids. The CDR3 DNA reads as TGTGCCTGGAAGTTGGGAGCTGGGGCCAACGTCCTGACTTTC. It yields the protein CAWKLGAGANVLTF.

V and J are TRBV11-2 and TRBJ2-6; possible D gene TRBD2, 5 bases. The CDR3 has 17 amino acids. Germline assignment: CDR1 SGHAT and CDR2 FQNNGV. V lost 3 bases, J lost 3 bases, and 15 bases lay in between. DNA for the CDR3: TGTGCCAGCAGCTTGGAGCGACGGGAATTTGGGGCCAACGTCCTGACTTTC. Protein: CASSLERREFGANVLTF.

This clone was recorded once. The chain uses TRBV7-9 and TRBJ1-3; D is perhaps TRBD1 (6 bases). In germline, CDR1 is SEHNR, CDR2 FQNEAQ (reference sequence). The V end was cut by 4 bases, the J end by 0 bases, with 13 bases between. CDR3 length equals 16 residues. The CDR3 spells CASSSAGQSSGNTIYF. The CDR3 DNA reads as TGTGCCAGCAGCTCCGCCGGACAGAGCTCTGGAAACACCATATATTTT. Full variable domain (rest looked up from reference TRBV7-9 and TRBJ1-3): DTGVSQNPRHKITKRGQNVTFRCDPISEHNRLYWYRQTLGQGPEFLTYFQNEAQLEKSRLLSDRFSAERPKGSFSTLEIQRTEQGDSAMYLCASSSAGQSSGNTIYFGEGSWLTVV.